Included here is one TCR beta chain sequence, with context. The antigen it recognizes is unknown. Qualities for individual bases were not recorded, and no much larger clone is one base off. The data stem from a study of shared clonotypes between healthy human individuals (dated by TCRdb to the early 2020s). As for the study more broadly: The cohort included three men and a couple of women between 18 and 49 years of age. For each donor, three plates each were used for CD4 naive and CD4 memory, two plates were used for CD8 naive, and one plate was used for CD8 memory. Blood TCR repertoires of roughly five healthy adults were deeply sequenced to estimate repertoire size and the extent of clonotype sharing between individuals. To increase sequencing depth and limit assay-specific biases, different laboratories used diverse techniques to prepare libraries and sequence TCR repertoires. Leukapheresis yielded between about 0.9 and 9.5 billion PBMCs per donor.

Looking up the germline V gene yields CDR1 MGHRA and CDR2 YSYEKL. V and J are truncated by 1 base and 3 bases respectively, leaving an intervening sequence of 10 bases. From the cysteine through the phenylalanine, the CDR3 covers 14 amino acids. Only the CDR3 DNA stays, 42 bases, in frame from base 1. Using the deep immunoSEQ assay, TCR CDR3 regions were amplified from genomic DNA by multiplex PCR. Extracted genomic DNA from each cell subset was distributed evenly across all wells of several immunoSEQ 96-well plates, and each plate was treated as a replicate. For sorted subsets, around 200 ng genomic DNA, equal to 30,000 or so T cell genomes, was loaded into each replicate PCR. Purified libraries were measured with a Qubit 3.0 fluorometer, size-checked on a Bioanalyzer 2100, and measured again with the KAPA Library Quantification kit. Each immunoSEQ 96-well plate was sequenced on its own single-read 150-cycle Illumina NextSeq 550 flow cell. Turning to the authors' computational methods: Because the immunoSEQ output included only junctional sequences and no quality scores, the filtering could not be the same as the filtering used for full-length reads. To assign V/J genes and CDR3, sequences were annotated using PyIR, a Python wrapper for IgBLAST v1.9, with IMGT germline references. Any read was removed if the V/J assignment was weak (E-value above 1e-6), the CDR3 was missing, or the read contained stop codons, out-of-frame junctions, or ambiguous translated residues. V3J clonotypes were defined as sequences sharing an identical inferred V gene, J gene, and CDR3 amino acid sequence. Percentage overlap between repertoires was calculated by dividing the number of shared unique clonotypes by the size of the smaller repertoire. Richness of each repertoire was evaluated using RTK rarefaction, the Chao1 estimator, and Recon v2.1 estimates of unobserved clonotypes. For all TCRbeta clonotypes obtained by the gDNA method from a handful of donors, generation probabilities were computed with OLGA. In TCRdb, the immuneACCESS table is reduced to in-frame sequences with V and J assigned. These tables do not hold every clone; where another copy was compared, an unresolved V gene accounts for under half, and the others remain unexplained. Clone size and V and J calls were adopted from that table, with D and trimming inferred from the DNA. The sample profile shows under 2,000,000 clones; roughly 94% of them were found once. 1.2% of the sample lies in the top ten.

What the research found in general, with its limitations: Sampling was restricted to blood, and TCR repertoires in tissues likely differ from the TCR repertoires found in blood. The genetic and exposure-history diversity represented was limited by the small number of donors. Pairwise subsampling led to the expectation that sequencing depth would affect the degree of clonotype sharing among donors. Naive subsets generally had larger estimated clonotype richness than memory subsets. Even with the large sequencing depth, rarefaction of the sorted-subset datasets indicated that sequencing was incomplete. Compared with non-shared clonotypes, clonotypes shared by all four sorted-subset donors had higher generation probabilities. Across a few donors, approximately 5% of naive CD4, approximately 3.5% of naive CD8, about 2.3% of memory CD4, and 0.4% of memory CD8 clonotypes were shared.

For the CD8 naive samples, CD45RO-negative cells were positively selected for CCR7, yielding a CD45RA+CCR7+ population from which TemRA cells were excluded. Donors were healthy HIV-negative adults with no recently reported acute infections or vaccinations. Every donor was a Caucasian adult residing in Nashville, Tennessee, USA. Blood was obtained by leukapheresis, after which PBMCs were separated by Ficoll-Histopaque density gradient centrifugation and cryopreserved in liquid nitrogen vapor phase. Purity and quantity of every magnetically sorted T cell population were checked by analytical flow cytometry. From each sorted fraction, genomic DNA was isolated and quantified by UV absorbance on a Nanodrop 2000c.

The source of this sequence is a man younger than 35 in good health. Sequenced: naive CD8+ T cells sorted from blood. The cell subset or site label, read with the paper, signifies: CD45RA+CCR7+. The sequence links TRBV4-1 to TRBJ2-7; no D gene is confidently identified. The DNA sequence is given as TGCGCCAGCAGCCAAGTCAGTCAGAGCTACGAGCAGTACTTC. It codes for CASSQVSQSYEQYF.